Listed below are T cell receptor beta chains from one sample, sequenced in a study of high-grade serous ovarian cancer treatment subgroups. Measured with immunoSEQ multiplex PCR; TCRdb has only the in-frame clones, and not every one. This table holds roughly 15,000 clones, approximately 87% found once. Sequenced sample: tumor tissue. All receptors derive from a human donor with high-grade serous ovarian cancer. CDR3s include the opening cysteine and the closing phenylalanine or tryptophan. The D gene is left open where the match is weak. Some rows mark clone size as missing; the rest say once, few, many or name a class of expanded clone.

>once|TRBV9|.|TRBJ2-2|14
CASSVGVNTGELFF
TGTGCCAGCAGCGTAGGAGTGAACACCGGGGAGCTGTTTTTT
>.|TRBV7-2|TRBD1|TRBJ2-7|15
CASSFSTGQGYEQYF
TGTGCCAGCAGCTTTTCCACGGGACAGGGTTACGAGCAGTACTTC
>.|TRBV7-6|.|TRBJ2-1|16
CASSIVRGGRSGEQFF
TGTGCCAGCAGCATAGTCAGGGGTGGGCGATCGGGGGAGCAGTTCTTC
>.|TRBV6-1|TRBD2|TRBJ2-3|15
CASSGLAGGPDTQYF
TGTGCCAGCAGTGGACTAGCGGGGGGGCCAGATACGCAGTATTTT
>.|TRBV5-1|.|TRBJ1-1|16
CASSLGRLSGDTEAFF
TGCGCCAGCAGCTTGGGCAGACTCTCTGGGGACACTGAAGCTTTCTTT
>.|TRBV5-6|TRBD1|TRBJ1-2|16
CASTNIVPGQGVGYTF
TGTGCCAGCACCAATATAGTTCCGGGACAGGGCGTAGGCTACACCTTC
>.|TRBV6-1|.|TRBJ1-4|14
CASSREVDREKLFF
TGTGCCAGCAGCCGCGAAGTAGACAGGGAAAAACTGTTTTTT
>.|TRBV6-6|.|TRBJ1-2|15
CASSYAGTGAYGYTF
TGTGCCAGCAGTTACGCAGGGACTGGGGCTTATGGCTACACCTTC
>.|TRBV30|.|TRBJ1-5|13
CAWQGNSNQPQHF
TGTGCCTGGCAGGGGAATAGCAATCAGCCCCAGCATTTT
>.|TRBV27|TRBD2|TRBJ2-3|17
CASSSIWTSGAPDTQYF
TGTGCCAGCAGCTCCATATGGACTAGCGGGGCCCCCGATACGCAGTATTTT
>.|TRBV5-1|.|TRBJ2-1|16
CASSLAPRGSYNEQFF
TGCGCCAGCAGCTTGGCCCCCCGGGGATCGTACAATGAGCAGTTCTTC
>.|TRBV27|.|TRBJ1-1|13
CASSRGQNTEAFF
TGTGCCAGCAGTCGCGGACAGAACACTGAAGCTTTCTTT
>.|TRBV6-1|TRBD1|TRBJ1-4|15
CATSSKGTGGEKLFF
TGTGCCACCTCCTCGAAGGGGACAGGGGGCGAAAAACTGTTTTTT
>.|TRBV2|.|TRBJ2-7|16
CASSEFPTRGPYEQYF
TGTGCCAGCAGTGAATTCCCCACTCGGGGCCCCTACGAGCAGTACTTC
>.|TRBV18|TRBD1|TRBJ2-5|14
CASSPWDREETQYF
TGTGCCAGCTCACCATGGGACAGGGAGGAGACCCAGTACTTC
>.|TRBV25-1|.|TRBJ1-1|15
CASSDVGAGNTEAFF
TGTGCCAGCAGTGATGTTGGGGCGGGGAACACTGAAGCTTTCTTT
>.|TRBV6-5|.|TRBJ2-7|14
CASNEPGVTYEQYF
TGTGCCAGCAACGAACCGGGGGTGACCTACGAGCAGTACTTC
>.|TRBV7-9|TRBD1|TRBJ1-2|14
CASSLIQGARGYTF
TGTGCCAGCAGCTTAATCCAGGGGGCGCGTGGCTACACCTTC
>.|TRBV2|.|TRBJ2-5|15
CASSEALRSQGTQYF
TGTGCCAGCAGTGAAGCGCTTCGGAGTCAAGGGACCCAGTACTTC
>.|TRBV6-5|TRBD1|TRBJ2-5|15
CASSYGLTGGETQYF
TGTGCCAGCAGTTACGGGCTTACAGGGGGGGAGACCCAGTACTTC
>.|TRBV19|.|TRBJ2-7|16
CASRSSYDSAYYEQYF
TGTGCCAGTAGATCCTCTTACGACAGTGCCTACTACGAGCAGTACTTC
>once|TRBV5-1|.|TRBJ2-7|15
CASSLSVIGSYEQYF
TGCGCCAGCAGCTTGAGTGTAATAGGCTCCTACGAGCAGTACTTC
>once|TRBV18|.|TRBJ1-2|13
CASSPDSNYGYTF
TGTGCCAGCTCACCCGACAGTAACTATGGCTACACCTTC
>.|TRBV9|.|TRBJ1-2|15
CASSVEDSLAYGYTF
TGTGCCAGCAGCGTAGAAGACAGCTTAGCCTATGGCTACACCTTC
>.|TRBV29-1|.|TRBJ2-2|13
CSGKTGPTGELFF
TGCAGCGGGAAGACAGGTCCGACCGGGGAGCTGTTTTTT
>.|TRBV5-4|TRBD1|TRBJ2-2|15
CASSLGGQGTGELFF
TGTGCCAGCAGCTTGGGCGGACAGGGCACCGGGGAGCTGTTTTTT
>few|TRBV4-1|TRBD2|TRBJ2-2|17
CASSQRLAVKNTGELFF
TGCGCCAGCAGCCAACGACTAGCGGTTAAGAACACCGGGGAGCTGTTTTTT
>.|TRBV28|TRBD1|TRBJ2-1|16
CASSPRQGSSYNEQFF
TGTGCCAGCAGCCCGAGACAGGGTAGCTCCTACAATGAGCAGTTCTTC
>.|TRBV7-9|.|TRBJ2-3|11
CASSLGLTQYF
TGTGCCAGCAGCTTAGGCCTGACGCAGTATTTT
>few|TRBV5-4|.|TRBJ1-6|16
CASSLESGARNSPLHF
TGTGCCAGCAGCTTGGAATCGGGGGCGAGGAATTCACCCCTCCACTTT
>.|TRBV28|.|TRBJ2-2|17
CASSLYGGAGGTGELFF
TGTGCCAGCAGTTTATACGGGGGGGCAGGGGGCACCGGGGAGCTGTTTTTT
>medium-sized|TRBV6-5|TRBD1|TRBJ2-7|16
CASSYSTTGSSYEQYF
TGTGCCAGCAGTTACTCAACGACAGGGTCCTCCTACGAGCAGTACTTC